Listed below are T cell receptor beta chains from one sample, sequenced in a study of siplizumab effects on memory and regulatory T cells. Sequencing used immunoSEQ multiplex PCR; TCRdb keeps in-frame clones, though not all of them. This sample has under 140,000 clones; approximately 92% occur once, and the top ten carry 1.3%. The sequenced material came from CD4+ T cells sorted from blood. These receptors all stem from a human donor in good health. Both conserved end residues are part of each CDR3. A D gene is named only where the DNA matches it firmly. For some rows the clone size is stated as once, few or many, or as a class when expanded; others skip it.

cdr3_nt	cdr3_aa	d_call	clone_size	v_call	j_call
TGTGCCAGCAGTCTCGATTGGGACTATAACACCGGGGAGCTGTTTTTT	CASSLDWDYNTGELFF	TRBD2	.	TRBV27	TRBJ2-2
TGTGCCAGCAGTTACTCCCTAGGGTCTGGGGCCAACGTCCTGACTTTC	CASSYSLGSGANVLTF	.	.	TRBV6-5	TRBJ2-6
TGTGCCAGCAGTCCCACGGCGGGGGACATTTATGGCTACACCTTC	CASSPTAGDIYGYTF	.	.	TRBV6-1	TRBJ1-2
TGTGCCTGGACTAGCGGGATCGTCGAGCAGTACTTC	CAWTSGIVEQYF	TRBD2	many	TRBV30	TRBJ2-7
TGTGCCTGGAGTGTATCTGGGGACACCATATATTTT	CAWSVSGDTIYF	.	.	TRBV30	TRBJ1-3
TGTGCCAGCAGCTTAGACCGGGCCTCCTACGAGCAGTACTTC	CASSLDRASYEQYF	.	.	TRBV11-2	TRBJ2-7
TGCGCCAGCAGCTTGTCGCAGGGATTTCGGACCGGGGAGCTGTTTTTT	CASSLSQGFRTGELFF	.	.	TRBV5-1	TRBJ2-2
TGTGCCAGCAGTTATGGGACTGGAGAAAAACTGTTTTTT	CASSYGTGEKLFF	.	.	TRBV2	TRBJ1-4
TGTGCCAGCAGTGGCGACAAGGACGAGCAGTACTTC	CASSGDKDEQYF	.	.	TRBV6-1	TRBJ2-7
TGTGCCAGCAGCGTAGGAAGAGGGCGGGACTATGGCTACACCTTC	CASSVGRGRDYGYTF	.	.	TRBV9	TRBJ1-2
TGTGCCAGCAAGGTTGAAGGGGCACAAGAGACCCAGTACTTC	CASKVEGAQETQYF	.	.	TRBV2	TRBJ2-5
TGTGCCGTACAGGGGGATACCTACGAGCAGTACTTC	CAVQGDTYEQYF	TRBD1	.	TRBV10-3	TRBJ2-7
TGTGCCAGCAGCTTAGTAGCGGGGACCCCCAATGAGCAGTTCTTC	CASSLVAGTPNEQFF	TRBD2	once	TRBV7-8	TRBJ2-1
TGTGCCAGCAGGCGGGAGGGTTACAATGAGCAGTTCTTC	CASRREGYNEQFF	TRBD2	.	TRBV6-5	TRBJ2-1
TGCGCCAGCAGCCGAAGGGACTGGCCAACTGAAGCTTTCTTT	CASSRRDWPTEAFF	.	.	TRBV4-1	TRBJ1-1
TGTGCCAGCAGCGCCTGGACTGCTGCCGGGGAGCTGTTTTTT	CASSAWTAAGELFF	.	.	TRBV5-4	TRBJ2-2
TGTGCCAGTAGTATTAGGGCAGACGTTTATGGCTACACCTTC	CASSIRADVYGYTF	.	.	TRBV19	TRBJ1-2
TGCAGCGTTGGAGCTGCTAATGAAAAACTGTTTTTT	CSVGAANEKLFF	.	.	TRBV29-1	TRBJ1-4
TGTGCCATCAGTGACAGTCTGGGCAATCAGCCCCAGCATTTT	CAISDSLGNQPQHF	.	.	TRBV10-3	TRBJ1-5
TGTGCCAGCAGCCCACAAGGGGGGTACACTGAAGCTTTCTTT	CASSPQGGYTEAFF	.	.	TRBV7-2	TRBJ1-1
TGTGCCTTCGAGCGGAGCACTAATGAAAAACTGTTTTTT	CAFERSTNEKLFF	.	.	TRBV30	TRBJ1-4
TGCGCCAGCAGCCACCCTAGAGGAGGAAAGGAACGGAGCAATCAGCCCCAGCATTTT	CASSHPRGGKERSNQPQHF	.	.	TRBV4-1	TRBJ1-5
TGTGCCAGCAGCTTTCCCGGGTGGGATCAGCCCCAGCATTTT	CASSFPGWDQPQHF	.	.	TRBV11-2	TRBJ1-5
TGTGCCAGCACCCCCCAGAGCTCCTATAATTCACCCCTCCACTTT	CASTPQSSYNSPLHF	.	.	TRBV7-9	TRBJ1-6
TGTGCCAGCAGCTCACAGGGGGCTTCCCTCTCCTATAATTCACCCCTCCACTTT	CASSSQGASLSYNSPLHF	TRBD1	.	TRBV5-4	TRBJ1-6
TGCGCCAGCGGGGAAGGACCCGAGCAGTTCTTC	CASGEGPEQFF	.	.	TRBV5-1	TRBJ2-1
TGTGCCAGCAGCAATCAGGGTTCGCGGCAGTTCTTC	CASSNQGSRQFF	.	.	TRBV7-9	TRBJ2-1
TGTGCCAGCAGCTTTAGCGGGGGGAAAGATACGCAGTATTTT	CASSFSGGKDTQYF	TRBD2	.	TRBV7-2	TRBJ2-3
TGCGCCAGCAGCCAAGTGGAAGGGGGTCCCCTCCACTTT	CASSQVEGGPLHF	.	.	TRBV4-1	TRBJ1-6
TGCGCCAGCAGCCAAGTTAGCGGCCAATCCTACGAGCAGTACTTC	CASSQVSGQSYEQYF	.	.	TRBV4-1	TRBJ2-7
TGTGCCAGCAGGCCTTCACTAGCGGGAGAATACAATGAGCAGTTCTTC	CASRPSLAGEYNEQFF	TRBD2	.	TRBV7-9	TRBJ2-1
TGCGCCAGCAGCTTGGACGGGGATCGTCTCCAGCCCCAGCATTTT	CASSLDGDRLQPQHF	.	.	TRBV5-1	TRBJ1-5
TGCGCCAGCTCGACTAGCGGGGCACCAGATACGCAGTATTTT	CASSTSGAPDTQYF	TRBD2	.	TRBV10-2	TRBJ2-3
TGTGCCAGCAGCCTGCCTAGACCGGGACAGGGGATGGATACGCAGTATTTT	CASSLPRPGQGMDTQYF	TRBD1	few	TRBV5-4	TRBJ2-3
TGTGCCAGCAGCTTACTCGGCGGCACCGGGGAGCTGTTTTTT	CASSLLGGTGELFF	.	.	TRBV11-2	TRBJ2-2
TGTGCCAGCAGCGAGACAGGGCTGGCTTTCTTT	CASSETGLAFF	TRBD1	.	TRBV28	TRBJ1-1
TGTGCCAGCAGCTCGCAGAATCAGCCCCAGCATTTT	CASSSQNQPQHF	.	.	TRBV7-2	TRBJ1-5
TGTGCCAGCAGCCCGGACTCCGCCTCCACAGATACGCAGTATTTT	CASSPDSASTDTQYF	.	.	TRBV5-4	TRBJ2-3
TGTGCCAGCAGCTTGCACCTAGACCACGAGCAGTACTTC	CASSLHLDHEQYF	.	.	TRBV11-3	TRBJ2-7
TGTGCCAGCAGTTTATCGGGCAGGGCGGCGGGCTACACCTTC	CASSLSGRAAGYTF	.	.	TRBV27	TRBJ1-2
TGTGCCAGCAGCCCAGGGTCTCGCAATCAGCCCCAGCATTTT	CASSPGSRNQPQHF	.	.	TRBV7-2	TRBJ1-5
TGTGCCAGCAGTGAAATGCTGGGAGCCTATGGCTACACCTTC	CASSEMLGAYGYTF	.	.	TRBV6-1	TRBJ1-2
TGCGCCAGCAGAGTGGGGGAAAGCTACACCTTC	CASRVGESYTF	.	.	TRBV5-1	TRBJ1-2
TGTGCCAGCAGCTCTGCAGAGACCCAGTACTTC	CASSSAETQYF	.	few	TRBV6-5	TRBJ2-5
TGTGCCTGGAGTGTACGTCTGGGTCGGAACTATGGCTACACCTTC	CAWSVRLGRNYGYTF	.	.	TRBV30	TRBJ1-2
TGTGCCAGCAGAGGGACAGGGGGAAAAACTGAAGCTTTCTTT	CASRGTGGKTEAFF	TRBD1	.	TRBV6-1	TRBJ1-1
TGTGCCAGGCCGGGACTAGCGGGGGGGGACTACGAGCAGTACTTC	CARPGLAGGDYEQYF	TRBD2	.	TRBV19	TRBJ2-7
TGTGCCAGCAGTCCGGGAAGAAACTATGGCTACACCTTC	CASSPGRNYGYTF	.	.	TRBV6-5	TRBJ1-2
TGCGCCAGCAGCTTACCCACAGATACGCAGTATTTT	CASSLPTDTQYF	.	.	TRBV5-1	TRBJ2-3
TGCAGCGTTTGGCAACTCACGGACTATGGCTACACCTTC	CSVWQLTDYGYTF	.	.	TRBV29-1	TRBJ1-2
TGTGCCAGCAGTGTGGATTCTAGCACAGATACGCAGTATTTT	CASSVDSSTDTQYF	.	.	TRBV6-4	TRBJ2-3
TGTGCCAGTAGTATACAGGGTTACACCGGGGAGCTGTTTTTT	CASSIQGYTGELFF	.	.	TRBV19	TRBJ2-2
TGTGCCAGCACCCCGACCGGGAGGAATGGCTACACCTTC	CASTPTGRNGYTF	.	.	TRBV6-6	TRBJ1-2
TGTGCCAGCAACCCCGGACAGGGTGAAACTGAAGCTTTCTTT	CASNPGQGETEAFF	TRBD1	.	TRBV7-9	TRBJ1-1
TGCGCCAGCAGCAGGTACGGCGCCTCCTACGAGCAGTACTTC	CASSRYGASYEQYF	.	.	TRBV5-1	TRBJ2-7
TGTGCCAGCAGTGAAAGGTTTGGGGCAGGGGGCCGGGTAGATACGCAGTATTTT	CASSERFGAGGRVDTQYF	TRBD1	once	TRBV6-1	TRBJ2-3
TGCGCCAGCAGCTTGACAGGGGAAACTAATGAAAAACTGTTTTTT	CASSLTGETNEKLFF	TRBD1	few	TRBV5-1	TRBJ1-4
TGTGCCAGCAGTTACTCGGACCCCGGCAACACTGAAGCTTTCTTT	CASSYSDPGNTEAFF	.	.	TRBV6-5	TRBJ1-1